This T cell receptor (beta chain) appears in the sequencing data of a study of T cell changes during pregnancy in multiple sclerosis (dated by TCRdb to 2018 to 2020). Turning to the overall study: The study examined how the T cell repertoire changed over the course of pregnancy in women with multiple sclerosis.

Germline trimming: 6 bases from V, 4 bases from J; junction bases outside gene matches: 9. Via the germline V gene, CDR1 is MNHEY and CDR2 SVGAGI. Including the terminal cysteine and phenylalanine, the CDR3 comprises 15 residues. The retained sequence is limited to the CDR3, 45 bases, with the frame set at the first base. A note on this clone: No cognate antigen has been identified for it. Base qualities were left out, and no much larger clone turns up one base away.

Library preparation used the immunoSEQ multiplex PCR assay. TCRdb holds this immuneACCESS table with in-frame rearrangements only. Some clones are missing; in checked studies, unresolved V genes explain under half, and the rest has no known cause. This sample lists around 55,000 clones; just over 90% were detected once. 3% to 4.5% of the sample is held by the ten biggest clonotypes. The material sequenced was CD8+ T cells from peripheral blood mononuclear cells, taken in the second trimester of pregnancy. The sequence came from a female donor with multiple sclerosis, enrolled in a pregnancy study. In this chain, TRBV6-5 is recombined with TRBJ2-7, with 10 bases aligning to TRBD2. For the CDR3, the sequence is CASREQREGPYEQYF. The DNA sequence is as follows: TGTGCCAGCAGGGAACAGCGGGAGGGACCATACGAGCAGTACTTC.